This entry describes one T cell receptor (beta chain). Germline CDR1 MNHEY, CDR2 SMNVEV (reference sequence). This CDR3 is built from 16 residues. V was clipped by 5 bases and J by 0 bases, with 17 bases between them. These data belong to a study of shared clonotypes between healthy human individuals. CD8 cells classed as naive were CD45RO-negative and positively selected for CCR7, excluding terminally differentiated effector memory CD45RA+ cells. Replicate PCRs from sorted subsets contained around 190 ng DNA, which is 30,000 to 35,000 T cell genomes. In the authors' methods: For the immunoSEQ data, sequences were junction-only without quality scores, so filtering differed. Data came from immunoSEQ multiplex PCR; TCRdb stores just in-frame clones and leaves some out. Clone size and the V and J calls come from that table; the DNA yielded D and trimming. The repertoire consists of millions of clones, with about 95% occurring once and the leading ten covering about 1.1%.

The sample comprised naive CD8+ T cells sorted from blood. The rearrangement uses TRBV27 and TRBJ2-7, with D possibly matching TRBD2 (6 bases). This clonotype was sampled from a young man in good health. The CDR3 DNA reads TGTGCCAGCAGTCCCTCTTGGGGGGAGACCTCCTACGAGCAGTACTTC. Translation: CASSPSWGETSYEQYF.